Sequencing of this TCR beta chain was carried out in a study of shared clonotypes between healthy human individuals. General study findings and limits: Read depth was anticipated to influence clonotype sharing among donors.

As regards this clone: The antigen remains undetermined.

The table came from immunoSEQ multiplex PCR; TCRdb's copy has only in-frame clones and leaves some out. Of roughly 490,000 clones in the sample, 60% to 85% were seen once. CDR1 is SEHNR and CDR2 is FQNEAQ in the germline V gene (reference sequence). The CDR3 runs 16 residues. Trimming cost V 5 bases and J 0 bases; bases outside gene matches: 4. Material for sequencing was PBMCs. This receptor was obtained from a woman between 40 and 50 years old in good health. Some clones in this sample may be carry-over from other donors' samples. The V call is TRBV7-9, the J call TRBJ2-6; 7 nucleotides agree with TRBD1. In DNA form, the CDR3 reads TGTGCCAGCAGCCGGACAGGCCCCTCTGGGGCCAACGTCCTGACTTTC. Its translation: CASSRTGPSGANVLTF.